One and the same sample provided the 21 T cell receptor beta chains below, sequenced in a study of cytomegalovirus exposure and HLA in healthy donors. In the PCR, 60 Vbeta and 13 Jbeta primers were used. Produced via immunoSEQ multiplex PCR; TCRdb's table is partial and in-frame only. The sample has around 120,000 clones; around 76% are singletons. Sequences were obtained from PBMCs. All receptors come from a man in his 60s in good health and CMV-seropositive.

The CDR3 DNA reads TGTGCCACCAGCAGAGTGATGGGAGGGCCCCCAGATACGCAGTATTTT. It translates to CATSRVMGGPPDTQYF. The V call is TRBV15, the J call TRBJ2-3, with 7 bases matching TRBD2. Trimming took 1 base from V and 4 from J; bases not matched to a gene: 8. Germline CDR1 LNHNV, CDR2 YYDKDF (reference sequence). This CDR3 has 16 residues.

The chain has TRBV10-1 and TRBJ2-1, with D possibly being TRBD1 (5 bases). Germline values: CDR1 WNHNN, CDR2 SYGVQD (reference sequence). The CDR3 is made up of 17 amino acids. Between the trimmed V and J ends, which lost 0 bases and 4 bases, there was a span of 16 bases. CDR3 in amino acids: CASSESAGIPDYNEQFF. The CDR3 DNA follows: TGCGCCAGCAGTGAGTCGGCAGGGATCCCAGATTACAATGAGCAGTTCTTC.

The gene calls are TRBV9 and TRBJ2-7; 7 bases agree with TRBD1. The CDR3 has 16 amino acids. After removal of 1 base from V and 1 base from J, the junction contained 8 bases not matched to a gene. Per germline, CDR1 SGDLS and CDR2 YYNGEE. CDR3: CASSVIRGRRSYEQYF. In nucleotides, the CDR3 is TGTGCCAGCAGCGTAATAAGGGGGCGTCGGTCCTACGAGCAGTACTTC.

The CDR3 reads CASSPTAGGSTDTQYF. Written as DNA, the CDR3 is TGTGCCAGCAGCCCGACAGCGGGGGGGAGCACAGATACGCAGTATTTT. The J gene is TRBJ2-3, the V gene TRBV13, with 10 bases matching TRBD2. The CDR3 has 16 amino acids. The ends lost 5 bases at V and 0 bases at J; junction bases unmatched: 5. CDR1 and CDR2 (germline): PRHDT, FYEKMQ (reference sequence).

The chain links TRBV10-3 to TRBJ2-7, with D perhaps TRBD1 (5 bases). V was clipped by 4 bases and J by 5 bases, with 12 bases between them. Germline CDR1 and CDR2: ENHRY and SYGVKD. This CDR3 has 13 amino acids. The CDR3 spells CAISAAGLNEQYF. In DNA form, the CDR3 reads TGTGCCATCAGTGCGGCAGGGCTCAACGAGCAGTACTTC.

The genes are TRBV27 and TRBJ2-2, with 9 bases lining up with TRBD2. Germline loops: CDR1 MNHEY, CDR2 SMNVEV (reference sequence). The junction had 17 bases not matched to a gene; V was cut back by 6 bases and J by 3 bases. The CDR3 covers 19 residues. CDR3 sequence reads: CASRPRSVAGVGDTGELFF. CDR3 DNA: TGTGCCAGCAGACCAAGGTCGGTAGCGGGAGTAGGCGACACCGGGGAGCTGTTTTTT.

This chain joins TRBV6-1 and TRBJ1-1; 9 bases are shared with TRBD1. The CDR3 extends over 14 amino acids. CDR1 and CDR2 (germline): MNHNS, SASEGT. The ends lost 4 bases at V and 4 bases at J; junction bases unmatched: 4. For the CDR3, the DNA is TGTGCCAGCAGTGTGGGACAGGGAGGCACTGAAGCTTTCTTT. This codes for CASSVGQGGTEAFF.

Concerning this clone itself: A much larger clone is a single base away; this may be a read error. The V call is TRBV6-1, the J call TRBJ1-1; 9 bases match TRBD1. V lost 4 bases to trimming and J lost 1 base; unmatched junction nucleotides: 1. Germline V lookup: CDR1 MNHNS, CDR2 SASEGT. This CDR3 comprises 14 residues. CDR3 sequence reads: CASSAGQGNTEAFF. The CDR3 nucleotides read TGTGCCAGCAGTGCGGGACAGGGGAACACTGAAGCTTTCTTT.

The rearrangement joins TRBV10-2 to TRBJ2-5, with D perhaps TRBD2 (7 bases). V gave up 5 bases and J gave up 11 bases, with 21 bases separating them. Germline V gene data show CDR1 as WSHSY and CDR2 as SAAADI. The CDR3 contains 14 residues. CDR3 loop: CASSNTGRGGEQYF. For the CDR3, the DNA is TGCGCCAGCAGTAATACAGGGAGGGGGGGGGAGCAGTACTTC.

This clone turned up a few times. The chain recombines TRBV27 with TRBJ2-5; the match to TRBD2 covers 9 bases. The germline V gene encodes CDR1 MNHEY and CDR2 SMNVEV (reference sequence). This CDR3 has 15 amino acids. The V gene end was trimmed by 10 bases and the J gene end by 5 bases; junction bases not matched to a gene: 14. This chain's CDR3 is CATSPRRGGGETQYF. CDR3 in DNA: TGTGCCACCTCCCCTCGGCGGGGGGGCGGGGAGACCCAGTACTTC.

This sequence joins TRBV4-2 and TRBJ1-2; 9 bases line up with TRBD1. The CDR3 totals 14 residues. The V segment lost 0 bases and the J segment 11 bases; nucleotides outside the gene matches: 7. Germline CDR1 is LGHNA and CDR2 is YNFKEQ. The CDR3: CASSQDQGTGPYTF. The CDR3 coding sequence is TGTGCCAGCAGCCAAGATCAAGGGACAGGGCCGTACACCTTC.

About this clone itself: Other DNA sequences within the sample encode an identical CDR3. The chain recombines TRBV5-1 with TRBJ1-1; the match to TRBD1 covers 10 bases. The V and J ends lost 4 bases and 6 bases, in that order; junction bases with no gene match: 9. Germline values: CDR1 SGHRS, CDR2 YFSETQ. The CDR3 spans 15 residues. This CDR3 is CASSPLTGGFSEAFF. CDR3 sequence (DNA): TGCGCCAGCAGCCCACTGACAGGGGGCTTCTCTGAAGCTTTCTTT.

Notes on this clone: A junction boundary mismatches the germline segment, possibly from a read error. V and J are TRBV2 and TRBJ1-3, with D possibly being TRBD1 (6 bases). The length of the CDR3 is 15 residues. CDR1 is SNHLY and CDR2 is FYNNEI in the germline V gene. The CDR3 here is CASREGTNSGNTIYF. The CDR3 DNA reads TGTGCCAGCAGGGAAGGGACAAACTCTGGAAACACCATATATTTT.

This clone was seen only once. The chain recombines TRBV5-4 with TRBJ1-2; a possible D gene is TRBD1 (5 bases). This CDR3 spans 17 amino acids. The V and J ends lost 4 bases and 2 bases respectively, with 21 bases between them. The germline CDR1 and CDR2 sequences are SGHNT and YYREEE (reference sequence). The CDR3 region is CASSRGRLQINNYGYTF. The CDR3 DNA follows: TGTGCCAGCAGCCGGGGGAGGTTACAAATAAACAACTATGGCTACACCTTC. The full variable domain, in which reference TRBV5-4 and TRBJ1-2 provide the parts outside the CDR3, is ETGVTQSPTHLIKTRGQQVTLRCSSQSGHNTVSWYQQALGQGPQFIFQYYREEENGRGNFPPRFSGLQFPNYSSELNVNALELDDSALYLCASSRGRLQINNYGYTFGSGTRLTVV.

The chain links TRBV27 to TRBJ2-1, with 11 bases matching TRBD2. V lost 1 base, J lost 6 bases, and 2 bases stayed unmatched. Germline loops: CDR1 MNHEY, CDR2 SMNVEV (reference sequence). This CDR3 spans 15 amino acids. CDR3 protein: CASSLLLAGANEQFF. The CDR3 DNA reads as TGTGCCAGCAGTTTATTACTAGCGGGAGCCAATGAGCAGTTCTTC.

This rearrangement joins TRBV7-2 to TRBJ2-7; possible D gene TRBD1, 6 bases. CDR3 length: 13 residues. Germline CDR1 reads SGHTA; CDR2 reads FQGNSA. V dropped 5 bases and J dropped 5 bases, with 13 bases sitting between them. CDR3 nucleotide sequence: TGTGCCAGCAGCCGAACCCGGGACAACGAGCAGTACTTC. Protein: CASSRTRDNEQYF.

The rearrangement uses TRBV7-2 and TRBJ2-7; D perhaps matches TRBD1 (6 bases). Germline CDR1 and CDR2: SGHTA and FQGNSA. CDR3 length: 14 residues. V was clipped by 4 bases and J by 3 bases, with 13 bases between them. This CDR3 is CASSYRGQHYEQYF. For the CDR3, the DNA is TGTGCCAGCAGCTACCGTGGACAGCACTACGAGCAGTACTTC.

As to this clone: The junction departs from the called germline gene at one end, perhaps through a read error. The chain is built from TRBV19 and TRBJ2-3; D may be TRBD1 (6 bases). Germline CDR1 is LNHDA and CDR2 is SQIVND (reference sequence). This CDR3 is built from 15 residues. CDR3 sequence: CASSIEGGSIDTQYF. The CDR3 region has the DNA TGTGCCAGTAGTATAGAAGGGGGAAGCATAGATACGCAGTATTTT.

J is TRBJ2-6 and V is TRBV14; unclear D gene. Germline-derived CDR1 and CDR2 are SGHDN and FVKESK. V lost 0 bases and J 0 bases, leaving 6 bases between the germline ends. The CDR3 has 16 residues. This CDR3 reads CASSQDENSGANVLTF. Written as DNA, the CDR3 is TGTGCCAGCAGCCAAGATGAGAACTCTGGGGCCAACGTCCTGACTTTC.

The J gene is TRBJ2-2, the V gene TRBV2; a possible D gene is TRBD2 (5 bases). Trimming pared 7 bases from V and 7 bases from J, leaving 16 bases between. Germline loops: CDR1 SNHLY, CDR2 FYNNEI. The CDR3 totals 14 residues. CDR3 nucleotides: TGTGCCAGCATTAAAACCCTCGGGATCGGGGAGCTGTTTTTT. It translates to CASIKTLGIGELFF.

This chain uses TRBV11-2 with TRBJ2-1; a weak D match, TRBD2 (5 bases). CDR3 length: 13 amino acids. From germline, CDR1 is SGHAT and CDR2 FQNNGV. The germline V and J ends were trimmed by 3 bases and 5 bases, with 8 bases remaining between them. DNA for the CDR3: TGTGCCAGCAGCTTCGGACTCGACAATGAGCAGTTCTTC. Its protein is CASSFGLDNEQFF.